The clone carrying this T cell receptor (beta chain) came up once. No antigen is known for it. The method was immunoSEQ multiplex PCR; TCRdb's version includes in-frame clones alone and lacks a portion of them. The sample holds more than 100,000 clones; roughly 87% are singletons and the top ten take over 1.2%. The entry originates in a study of T cell responses to AZD1222 COVID-19 vaccine. Study information: Timing groups of about 4 and about 12 weeks for second doses were pooled. General study points: Per reports, nearly half of all spike-specific TCRs target regions that are unmutated in variants. The donor group comprised mostly white British people and more females; the analysis possibly underestimated clonal diversity.

The length of the CDR3 is 12 residues. Trimming shortened V by 6 bases and J by 6 bases, and 12 bases separated the two germline ends. Sequenced material: peripheral blood, taken on day 0 of AZD1222 vaccination. This chain connects TRBV12-3 or TRBV12-4 to TRBJ2-7; D unresolved. The TCR originated in an adult in good health. As DNA, the CDR3 is TGTGCCAGCAGCCATGACGGCCTCGAGCAGTACTTC. Translation gives CASSHDGLEQYF.